This T cell receptor beta chain emerged from a study of shared clonotypes between healthy human individuals. Data came from immunoSEQ multiplex PCR; TCRdb stores just in-frame clones and leaves some out. The data show roughly 2.6 million clones, approximately 90% seen once. A note on this clone: The antigen remains undetermined. Other DNA sequences in the same sample also yield this CDR3.

Study observations and caveats: Represented genetic and exposure-history diversity was restricted by having few donors. The four-donor shared clonotypes exceeded non-shared clonotypes in generation probability, with non-shared ones scoring lower.

The TCR originated in a man between 18 and 35 years old in good health. The sample consisted of naive CD4+ T cells sorted from blood. The subset is: CD45RA+ positively selected.

The CDR3 loop is CASSSGLAGGEETQYF. The CDR3 DNA sequence: TGTGCCAGCAGTTCCGGACTAGCGGGGGGTGAAGAGACCCAGTACTTC. The chain links TRBV5-4 to TRBJ2-5; TRBD2 agrees at 14 bases. Germline CDR1 reads SGHNT; CDR2 reads YYREEE (reference sequence). J lost 3 bases, V lost 5 bases, and 6 bases had no gene match. This CDR3 is 16 amino acids long.